The 14 T cell receptor beta chains presented below share a single source sample, sequenced in a study of Graves' ophthalmopathy and Graves' hyperthyroidism. Amplified TCR beta CDR3 regions were obtained using RNA transcripts as template. First-round RT-PCR with HTBI primers preceded a second-round multiplex PCR. TCRdb recomputed calls from the multiplex PCR reads with MiXCR, one row per CDR3 protein. The sample comprises around 600,000 distinct CDR3 sequences, under 50% of which are singletons, and more than 2.5% rests with the top ten. Sequencing used peripheral blood. Receptors were obtained from an adult man with Graves' ophthalmopathy.

V and J are TRBV29-1 and TRBJ2-5, with a weak D call TRBD2 (5 bases). The J call may be incorrect, as the DNA end agrees better with TRBJ2-1. Germline CDR1 is SQVTM and CDR2 is ANQGSEA. This CDR3 region has 12 residues. CDR3 loop: CSAVAGEREQFF. CDR3 coding DNA: TGCAGCGCCGTTGCGGGTGAGAGAGAGCAGTTCTTC.

This clonotype was seen repeatedly, ten times or more. V is TRBV19 and J is TRBJ1-2, with D tentatively TRBD1 (5 bases). Germline V gene lookup returns CDR1 LNHDA and CDR2 SQIVND (reference sequence). V was cut by 5 bases and J by 0 bases, with 13 bases left in between. The CDR3 is 15 amino acids. CDR3 nucleotides: TGTGCCAGTAGTCCTGACAGTGGCACTAACTATGGCTACACCTTC. Translation gives CASSPDSGTNYGYTF.

The CDR3: CATSSPGGEQYF. In DNA, the CDR3 is TGTGCCACCAGCAGCCCTGGCGGTGAGCAGTACTTC. The genes are TRBV15 and TRBJ2-7; D call uncertain. Germline-derived CDR1 and CDR2 are LNHNV and YYDKDF (reference sequence). The CDR3 has 12 residues. V lost 3 bases and J lost 7, with 10 bases in between. Filled out from reference TRBV15 and TRBJ2-7, the complete variable domain reads DAMVIQNPRYQVTQFGKPVTLSCSQTLNHNVMYWYQQKSSQAPKLLFHYYDKDFNNEADTPDNFQSRRPNTSFCFLDIRSPGLGDTAMYLCATSSPGGEQYFGPGTRLTVT.

The table lists this clonotype with a few counts. This rearrangement joins TRBV12-3 or TRBV12-4 to TRBJ1-1; TRBD1 might be the D (5 bases). Trimming removed 5 bases from V and 1 base from J, with 11 bases in between. The CDR3 runs 14 residues. CDR3 sequence: CASSQQVGNTEAFF. DNA of the CDR3: TGTGCCAGCAGTCAACAGGTCGGGAACACTGAAGCTTTCTTT.

J is TRBJ1-5 and V is TRBV20-1; D may be TRBD1 (5 bases). There are 14 residues in the CDR3. The ends were cut back, 3 bases at V and 5 bases at J, with 14 bases in the middle. Germline assignment: CDR1 DFQATT and CDR2 SNEGSKA (reference sequence). CDR3 protein: CSASSDTGDQPQHF. The CDR3 nucleotides read TGCAGTGCTAGCTCGGACACCGGGGATCAGCCCCAGCATTTT.

The chain uses TRBV25-1 and TRBJ1-1; D gene unclear. The CDR3 extends over 14 amino acids. V was shortened by 8 bases and J by 1 base, with 14 bases between the two germline ends. CDR1 and CDR2 from the germline V gene are MGHDK and SYGVNS. In DNA form, the CDR3 reads TGTGCCAGCTCACCACCGGGCACGAACACTGAAGCTTTCTTT. The encoded protein is CASSPPGTNTEAFF.

The rearrangement uses TRBV29-1 and TRBJ2-7; TRBD1 or TRBD2 may be the D gene (5 bases each). CDR3 length equals 13 residues. Germline V CDR1 and CDR2: SQVTM, ANQGSEA. Trimming removed 2 bases from V and 4 bases from J, with 12 bases in between. The CDR3 loop is CSVEWDRSYEQYF. The CDR3 nucleotides are TGCAGCGTTGAATGGGACCGGTCGTACGAGCAGTACTTC.

There are many counts of this clonotype. The chain links TRBV19 to TRBJ1-5; the D gene is possibly TRBD1 (5 bases). The germline CDR1 and CDR2 sequences are LNHDA and SQIVND (reference sequence). This CDR3 has 14 amino acids. V was cut by 8 bases and J by 1 base, with 12 bases left in between. Here the CDR3 reads CASRQGASNQPQHF. The CDR3 bases are TGTGCCAGTCGACAAGGGGCGAGCAATCAGCCCCAGCATTTT.

The gene calls are TRBV27 and TRBJ1-6; perhaps TRBD1 as D (6 bases). The CDR3 spans 15 residues. Trimming removed 0 bases from V and 6 bases from J, with 9 bases in between. The V gene's germline CDR1 is MNHEY and CDR2 SMNVEV (reference sequence). This chain's CDR3 is CASSLSTGTNSPLHF. For the CDR3, the DNA is TGTGCCAGCAGTTTATCAACAGGGACTAATTCACCCCTCCACTTT.

V usage is TRBV7-2 and J usage is TRBJ2-7; 9 nucleotides align to TRBD2. The V gene's germline CDR1 is SGHTA and CDR2 FQGNSA. Trimming at V came to 1 base and at J to 7 bases, leaving 11 bases not matched to a gene. This CDR3 contains 16 residues. DNA of the CDR3: TGTGCCAGCAGCTTAGGTGTGAGCGGGGGGAACCAAGAGCAGTACTTC. Translated, it gives CASSLGVSGGNQEQYF.

This clonotype was observed a handful of times. This may arise from a read error, as a much more abundant clone is one base away. The chain recombines TRBV7-2 with TRBJ1-3; no clear D. There are 14 residues in the CDR3. The ends were cut back, 5 bases at V and 0 bases at J, with 8 bases in the middle. The V gene's germline CDR1 is SGHTA and CDR2 FQGNSA. The CDR3 region is CASSQRDSGNTIYF. The CDR3 DNA is TGTGCCAGCAGCCAACGGGACTCTGGAAACACCATATATTTT.

This clonotype was observed many times. V and J are TRBV7-8 and TRBJ2-5; D is perhaps TRBD1 (7 bases). Trimming took 4 bases from V and 1 from J, leaving 13 bases between them. From germline, CDR1 is SGHVS and CDR2 FQNEAQ. The CDR3 is made up of 15 amino acids. DNA for the CDR3: TGTGCCAGCAGCTCGCAGGGGGACTTCCAAGAGACCCAGTACTTC. Amino acid sequence: CASSSQGDFQETQYF.

The rearrangement joins TRBV10-3 to TRBJ1-1; tentatively, D is TRBD1 (6 bases). CDR1 is ENHRY and CDR2 is SYGVKD in the germline V gene. Trimming stripped 5 bases from V and 4 bases from J, with 11 bases between. CDR3 length equals 13 residues. The CDR3 coding sequence is TGTGCCATCAGTTTAACAGGGCGCACTGAAGCTTTCTTT. It encodes CAISLTGRTEAFF.

With respect to this clonotype: The junction departs from the called germline gene at one end, perhaps through a read error. The rearrangement joins TRBV29-1 to TRBJ1-1; no reliable D call. The CDR3 loop spans 8 amino acids. Looked up from germline, CDR1 is SQVTM and CDR2 is ANQGSEA. The CDR3 DNA follows: TGCAGCGTTGAGGGTACGGTCTTT. It is translated as CSVEGTVF.